These T cell receptor beta chains were read from a single sample in a study of T-cell memory formation after mild COVID-19. TCRdb re-analysed the 5' RACE reads in MiXCR, keeping a single row per CDR3 protein. In the table there are around 510,000 distinct CDR3 sequences, roughly 22% of which are singletons. The specimen sequenced was PBMCs or a T cell subset sorted from them (not recorded which). These receptors all come from an adult woman who had mild COVID-19 (a few samples of this study predate the infection). Cell type and time point are not known. Each CDR3 is given with its conserved first and last residue. Each record gives: D gene, clone size, CDR3 length, V gene, J gene, CDR3 DNA, CDR3 protein. A D gene is named only where the DNA matches it firmly. Rows give clone size only sometimes, using once, few, many, or a class for an expanded clone.

NA	NA	15	TRBV12-3/TRBV12-4	TRBJ1-1	TGTGCCAGCAGTTTTCGTGGAATTGGGAACACTGAAGCTTTCTTT	CASSFRGIGNTEAFF
TRBD1	few	15	TRBV12-3/TRBV12-4	TRBJ2-7	TGTGCCAGCAGTACACAGGGGGCGAGCTCCTACGAGCAGTACTTC	CASSTQGASSYEQYF
TRBD2	few	16	TRBV5-1	TRBJ2-1	TGCGCCAGCAGCTTGCCCCGACTAGCGGGGGTGGATGAGCAGTTCTTC	CASSLPRLAGVDEQFF
NA	NA	14	TRBV30	TRBJ2-3	TGTGCCTGGAGTGAACTCGCGGACACAGATACGCAGTATTTT	CAWSELADTDTQYF
NA	few	14	TRBV12-3/TRBV12-4	TRBJ2-5	TGTGCCAGCAGTTCAACCGCAATCTTCGAGACCCAGTACTTC	CASSSTAIFETQYF
TRBD2	few	14	TRBV5-6	TRBJ2-3	TGTGCCAGCAGCAGGGACTACCGAACAGATACGCAGTATTTT	CASSRDYRTDTQYF
TRBD1	NA	14	TRBV10-3	TRBJ2-2	TGTGCCACGGAAGGACAGGGGAGCACCGGGGAGCTGTTTTTT	CATEGQGSTGELFF
NA	NA	15	TRBV3-1	TRBJ1-2	TGTGCCAGCAGTCCAGACGGGACCTGGGGCTATGGCTACACCTTC	CASSPDGTWGYGYTF
TRBD1	NA	19	TRBV7-2	TRBJ1-1	TGTGCCAGCAGCTTAGAATCGGGGACAGGGGTAGAAATGGACACTGAAGCTTTCTTT	CASSLESGTGVEMDTEAFF
TRBD2	few	14	TRBV7-9	TRBJ2-1	TGTGCCAGCAGGGAGCGGGAGACCTACAATGAGCAGTTCTTC	CASRERETYNEQFF
NA	few	14	TRBV18	TRBJ1-5	TGTGCCAGCTCACCGGGCAGGGAGGGTCAGCCCCAGCATTTT	CASSPGREGQPQHF
NA	many	14	TRBV29-1	TRBJ1-3	TGCAGCGTTAATCTAGGTAACTCTGGAAACACCATATATTTT	CSVNLGNSGNTIYF
NA	NA	16	TRBV27	TRBJ2-3	TGTGCCAGCAGTACCCAGGGACTTGTGAGCACAGATACGCAGTATTTT	CASSTQGLVSTDTQYF
NA	NA	13	TRBV24-1	TRBJ2-1	TGTGCCACCAGTGTAGTACCCTACAATGAGCAGTTCTTC	CATSVVPYNEQFF
TRBD1	NA	14	TRBV4-1	TRBJ2-7	TGCGCCAGCAGCCATTCCATGGGACAGCGCGAGCAGTACTTC	CASSHSMGQREQYF
TRBD2	few	16	TRBV6-6	TRBJ2-3	TGTGCCAGCAGTTCACAAGAGACTAGCGGGAGGGATACGCAGTATTTT	CASSSQETSGRDTQYF
NA	few	16	TRBV5-1	TRBJ2-7	TGCGCCAGCAGCTTGGCCACCCCCCCACCGCCTTACGAGCAGTACTTC	CASSLATPPPPYEQYF
NA	NA	13	TRBV25-1	TRBJ2-3	TGTGCCAGCAGTGCGCCCCAGCAAGATACGCAGTATTTT	CASSAPQQDTQYF
TRBD1	NA	16	TRBV7-9	TRBJ2-2	TGTGCCAGCAGCTTAGTCGCCGGGACAGGGGACCGGGAGCTGTTTTTT	CASSLVAGTGDRELFF
NA	NA	13	TRBV30	TRBJ2-7	TGTGCCTGGAGTCTTAGCATGACCTACGAGCAGTACTTC	CAWSLSMTYEQYF
NA	few	15	TRBV7-2	TRBJ1-2	TGTGCCAGCAGCCCCATGGAGCAATTCTCCCATGGCTACACCTTC	CASSPMEQFSHGYTF
TRBD2	few	16	TRBV5-1	TRBJ2-3	TGCGCCAGCAGCCCCAGGACTAGCGGGCGCACAGATACGCAGTATTTT	CASSPRTSGRTDTQYF